This entry is about one T cell receptor (beta chain). The antigen it binds to is not known. No qualities accompany the bases; no much larger clone lies one base away. Cut back by 4 bases and 5 bases, the V and J ends lie 18 bases apart. In the germline V gene, CDR1 corresponds to SGHRS and CDR2 to YFSETQ. The CDR3 covers 15 residues, taking in both the cysteine and the phenylalanine. Just CDR3 DNA is preserved here, 45 bases in frame from base 1. The data originate from a study of T cells in Graves' hyperthyroidism and ophthalmopathy (dated by TCRdb to 2018 to 2020). The study in broad terms: A discovery cohort of about 95 patients, 43 with Graves' ophthalmopathy and approximately 57 with stable Graves' hyperthyroidism, was used to find distinguishing TCR V-J signatures. According to the paper, TCR Vbeta CDR3 sequencing was carried out on some 130 peripheral blood samples, which came from fewer than 50 ophthalmopathy, some 73 hyperthyroidism and some 17 progressor patients. After blood sampling, hyperthyroidism patients were treated with methimazole at a starting dose of 30 mg daily, and ophthalmopathy patients were treated with high-dose intravenous methylprednisolone. The approximately 100 discovery patients were divided at random into training and test sets in a 7:3 ratio. Prospective prediction of ophthalmopathy was tested in an independent validation cohort of approximately 18 hyperthyroidism patients and 17 patients who later progressed to ophthalmopathy. The study also compared thyroid tissue and blood T-cell repertoires from 5 to 7 Graves' hyperthyroidism patients.

The paper as a whole reports these results and caveats: Most expanded thyroid clonotypes (frequency above 0.001) were also detected in blood, suggesting blood repertoires may reflect thyroid immune responses. In validation, progression to ophthalmopathy was predicted by the model with around 70% sensitivity and 72% to 80% specificity, a median of roughly 6 months before onset. No statistical method was used to set the sample size in advance, and investigators knew the group allocation. In cross-validation, a model built on a 13 V-J signature told ophthalmopathy apart from stable hyperthyroidism with over 85% sensitivity and 81% to 82% specificity, and in testing the same model reached 80%/75%.

Exclusion was applied to patients with uncontrolled infections, other autoimmune diseases, pregnancy or lactation. Diagnoses relied on clinical symptoms, serum thyroxine and TRAb, thyroid ultrasound and orbital computed tomography. Total RNA was extracted using Trizol reagent, and RNA quality was assessed on an Agilent 2100 Bioanalyzer. The TCR beta CDR3 regions were amplified from the RNA transcripts. For the first round of RT-PCR on the TCR CDR3, the HTBI primer set was used together with the Qiagen OneStep RT-PCR kit. Libraries were constructed in a second round of multiplex PCR, after which size selection and purification were performed. Libraries were sequenced paired-end with 100 bp reads on an Illumina HiSeq2000. The published analysis was carried out like this. Raw data were processed with SOAPnuke, discarding reads with adapters, uncalled bases, mean Phred below 15, or no exact constant-primer or identifier match. COPE v1.2.5 was used to merge the high-quality paired reads, and each unique nucleotide sequence was defined as a clonotype. MiTCR v1.1 was used to align clonotypes to the IMGT TRBV, TRBD and TRBJ reference segments. The analysis included only V-J combinations with a frequency above 0.0001, which together covered around 99% of the repertoires. The TCS score was defined as F50 (clonal expansion) divided by E x V (chaos), with BLOSUM62-based TCRdist calculated between CDR3 peptides within each V-J. Welch's t-statistics and random forest reduced roughly 530 V-J features to 13, which were used in a naive Bayes classifier (R e1071). The Morisita-Horn index was used to measure how similar the thyroid and blood repertoires were. In-frame beta chains were kept once TCRdb had trimmed the public reads at Q25 with fastp and called clones with MiXCR. When rows share a CDR3 protein, they turn into one entry using the most common DNA and genes. These V and J calls derive from TCRdb rather than the authors' analysis. The table for this sample lists roughly 500,000 distinct CDR3 sequences; about 43% of them were counted only once. The top ten clones comprise around 19% of the sample.

The chain joins TRBV5-1 to TRBJ2-5; TRBD2 might be the D gene, on 5 matching bases. This TCR derives from an adult woman with Graves' disease, either hyperthyroidism or ophthalmopathy (not recorded which). The sequenced sample consisted of peripheral blood or thyroid tissue (not recorded which). The CDR3 region: CASSLTVGGPETQYF. The sequence in DNA is TGCGCCAGCAGCCTCACCGTGGGCGGGCCGGAGACCCAGTACTTC. The variable domain in full, with residues beyond the CDR3 obtained from the reference TRBV5-1 and TRBJ2-5 genes, is KAGVTQTPRYLIKTRGQQVTLSCSPISGHRSVSWYQQTPGQGLQFLFEYFSETQRNKGNFPGRFSGRQFSNSRSEMNVSTLELGDSALYLCASSLTVGGPETQYFGPGTRLLVL.